This note documents a single TCR beta chain sequence. Its antigen remains unknown. Method: immunoSEQ multiplex PCR; TCRdb's copy keeps in-frame clones and lacks some. Of under 85,000 clones detected, about 88% appear once; the ten largest clones hold 11%. The sample is drawn from a study of T cell responses to AZD1222 COVID-19 vaccine. General study results and limits: Spike-wide coverage was observed for vaccine-associated CD4 TCRs, with dominant responses at 160-218 and 743-854. Mostly white British, mostly female donors; authors suggested clonal diversity may be underestimated.

Germline CDR1 and CDR2: LGHNA and YNFKEQ. The V and J ends lost 5 bases and 1 base, in that order; junction bases with no gene match: 11. The CDR3 extends over 17 amino acids. The receptor's source is an adult in good health. Sequenced material: peripheral blood, taken on day 0 of AZD1222 vaccination. This chain joins TRBV4-2 and TRBJ2-3; 8 bases match TRBD2. CDR3 bases: TGTGCCAGCAGCGGCGGGGTGCGGGGGGCGGGCACAGATACGCAGTATTTT. This codes for CASSGGVRGAGTDTQYF.